These T cell receptor beta chains were read from a single sample in a study of T-cell memory formation after mild COVID-19. Each CDR3 protein is one row after TCRdb ran MiXCR on the 5' RACE reads. In the table there are hundreds of thousands of distinct CDR3 sequences, 17% of which are singletons. Sequencing was performed on PBMCs or a T cell subset sorted from them (not recorded which). The receptors originated from an adult woman who had mild COVID-19 (a few samples of this study predate the infection). Cell type and time point are not known. The CDR3 runs from the conserved cysteine through the conserved F or W. The D gene is left open where the match is weak.

j_call d_call v_call cdr3_aa
TRBJ2-6 TRBD2 TRBV5-1 CASSPLAGDSGANVLTF
TRBJ1-1 . TRBV24-1 CATSERNTEAFF
TRBJ2-7 . TRBV9 CASSVEDGSYEQYF
TRBJ1-5 . TRBV20-1 CSARVASRNQPQHF
TRBJ1-1 TRBD1 TRBV5-1 CASSPWTGRAVNTEAFF
TRBJ2-1 TRBD2 TRBV27 CASRGTSGDYTYNEQFF
TRBJ1-5 TRBD1 TRBV7-8 CASSSLPLRTGKYSNQPQHF
TRBJ2-1 TRBD2 TRBV20-1 CSAPRGSGRRYNEQFF
TRBJ2-7 . TRBV5-1 CASSLNWGETEQYF
TRBJ2-3 . TRBV7-2 CASSPGPGTDTQYF
TRBJ1-4 . TRBV4-1 CASSQDAAGGLNEKLFF
TRBJ2-7 . TRBV12-3/TRBV12-4 CASSLFWGSYEQYF
TRBJ1-5 . TRBV19 CASKWTVSNQPQHF
TRBJ2-7 TRBD1 TRBV29-1 CSVKPGQSSYEQYF
TRBJ2-1 TRBD2 TRBV10-3 CAISESGLAGAEQFF
TRBJ2-1 . TRBV25-1 CASSKEGILNEQFF
TRBJ2-7 TRBD2 TRBV4-2 CASSQALAGYYEQYF
TRBJ2-7 TRBD2 TRBV7-9 CASEGSGGQDWMYF
TRBJ2-5 . TRBV7-8 CASSLGQRETQYF
TRBJ2-7 . TRBV21-1 CASSRTTGDNEQYF
TRBJ2-1 TRBD1 TRBV20-1 CSATPGQYNEQFF
TRBJ2-5 . TRBV20-1 CSGTDSGRGTQYF
TRBJ2-1 . TRBV7-8 CASSLAEVYVYNEQFF
TRBJ2-5 TRBD2 TRBV6-2/TRBV6-3 CASSYRDYLGETQYF
TRBJ1-5 TRBD1 TRBV10-3 CAISQTGNNQPQHF
TRBJ2-3 . TRBV7-2 CASIKGVSDTQYF
TRBJ1-3 . TRBV10-3 CAIRDSSGNTIYF
TRBJ2-6 . TRBV18 CASSPPHPPSSGANVLTF
TRBJ2-5 TRBD1 TRBV5-5 CASSSTGARETQYF
TRBJ1-1 TRBD1 TRBV5-1 CASSFNPETGWGTEAFF
TRBJ2-7 . TRBV14 CASSQEDKPWGYEQYF
TRBJ2-2 . TRBV9 CASSWGPPGELFF
TRBJ1-2 . TRBV19 CASSIRRFDGYTF
TRBJ1-5 . TRBV6-1 CASSARIGNQPQHF
TRBJ1-3 . TRBV20-1 CSVGDSGNTIYF
TRBJ1-2 . TRBV6-2/TRBV6-3 CASSSRNGQIYGYTF
TRBJ2-4 . TRBV6-2/TRBV6-3 CASSLRIGLDF
TRBJ2-5 . TRBV5-1 CASSLVSSGGETQYF
TRBJ1-2 . TRBV9 CASSANRRLAYGYTF
TRBJ2-3 . TRBV7-2 CASSRLDSTDTQYF
TRBJ1-1 . TRBV5-1 CASNDRMGVTEAFF
TRBJ2-5 . TRBV11-2 CASSLDAGSRVETQYF
TRBJ2-7 . TRBV20-1 CSARDFLEGPSYEQYF
TRBJ2-1 . TRBV27 CASSLFKGPPYNEQFF
TRBJ2-2 . TRBV7-3 CASSLVRGSGELFF
TRBJ2-3 . TRBV1 CTSSQGTSGGASTDTQYF
TRBJ1-6 . TRBV6-5 CASSREGRGGSPLHF
TRBJ2-7 TRBD2 TRBV10-3 CAISQTPGGQYF
TRBJ2-1 . TRBV9 CASSVDENNEQFF
TRBJ2-3 TRBD1 TRBV5-1 CASSWGQGNTDTQYF
TRBJ1-3 TRBD1 TRBV7-9 CASSTRDRAGNTIYF
TRBJ2-2 . TRBV5-5 CASSLLGANTGELFF
TRBJ2-1 . TRBV27 CASSPVSSYNEQFF